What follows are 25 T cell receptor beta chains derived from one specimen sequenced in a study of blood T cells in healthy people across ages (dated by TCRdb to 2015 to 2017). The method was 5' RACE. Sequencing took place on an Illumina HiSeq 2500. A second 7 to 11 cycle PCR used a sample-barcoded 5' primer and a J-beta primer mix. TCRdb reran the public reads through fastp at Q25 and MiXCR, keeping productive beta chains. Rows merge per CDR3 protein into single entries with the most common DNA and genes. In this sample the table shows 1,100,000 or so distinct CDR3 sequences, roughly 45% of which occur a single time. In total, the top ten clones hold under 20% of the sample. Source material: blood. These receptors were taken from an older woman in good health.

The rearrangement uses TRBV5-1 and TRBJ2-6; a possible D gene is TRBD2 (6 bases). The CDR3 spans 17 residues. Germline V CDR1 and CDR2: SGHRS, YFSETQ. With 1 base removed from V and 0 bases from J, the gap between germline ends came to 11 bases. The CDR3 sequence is CASSLRGIGSGANVLTF. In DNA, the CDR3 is TGCGCCAGCAGCTTGCGCGGGATAGGCTCTGGGGCCAACGTCCTGACTTTC.

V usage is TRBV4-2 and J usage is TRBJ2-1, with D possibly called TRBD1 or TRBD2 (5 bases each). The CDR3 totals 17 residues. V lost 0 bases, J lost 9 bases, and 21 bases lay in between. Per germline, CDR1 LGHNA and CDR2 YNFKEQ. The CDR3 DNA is TGTGCCAGCAGCCAAGACCCGCGTGGGGACGGTTTTTTTGAGCAGTTCTTC. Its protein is CASSQDPRGDGFFEQFF.

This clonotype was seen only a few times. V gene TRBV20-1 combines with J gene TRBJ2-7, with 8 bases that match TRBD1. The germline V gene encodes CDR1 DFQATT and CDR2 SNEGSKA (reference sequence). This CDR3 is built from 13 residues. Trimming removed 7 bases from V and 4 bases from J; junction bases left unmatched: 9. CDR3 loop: CSGRPGQEYEQYF. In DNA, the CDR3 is TGCAGTGGAAGACCGGGACAGGAGTACGAGCAGTACTTC.

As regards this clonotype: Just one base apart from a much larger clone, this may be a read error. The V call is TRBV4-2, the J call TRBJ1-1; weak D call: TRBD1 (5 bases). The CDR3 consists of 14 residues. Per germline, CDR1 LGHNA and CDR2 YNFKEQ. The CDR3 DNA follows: TGTGCCAACAGCCCCGCGGGCAGGGCCACTGAAGCTTTCTTT. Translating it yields CANSPAGRATEAFF.

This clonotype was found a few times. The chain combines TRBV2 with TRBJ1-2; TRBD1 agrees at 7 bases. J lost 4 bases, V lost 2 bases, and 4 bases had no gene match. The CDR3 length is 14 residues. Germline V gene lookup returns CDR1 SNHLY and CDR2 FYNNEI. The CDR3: CASSESGGFYGYTF. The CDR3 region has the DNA TGTGCCAGCAGTGAATCAGGGGGGTTCTATGGCTACACCTTC.

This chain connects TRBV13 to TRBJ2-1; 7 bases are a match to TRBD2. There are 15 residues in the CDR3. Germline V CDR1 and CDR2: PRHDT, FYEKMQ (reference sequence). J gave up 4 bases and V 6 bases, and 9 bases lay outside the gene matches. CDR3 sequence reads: CASRHSGSEYNEQFF. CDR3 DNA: TGTGCCAGCAGGCATAGCGGGTCCGAATACAATGAGCAGTTCTTC.

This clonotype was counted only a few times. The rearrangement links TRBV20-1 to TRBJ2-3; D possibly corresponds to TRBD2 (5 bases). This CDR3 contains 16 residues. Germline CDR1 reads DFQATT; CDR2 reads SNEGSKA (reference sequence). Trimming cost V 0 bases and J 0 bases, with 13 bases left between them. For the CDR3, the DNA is TGCAGTGCTAGAGATAGTCGGCGGACTAGCACAGATACGCAGTATTTT. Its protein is CSARDSRRTSTDTQYF.

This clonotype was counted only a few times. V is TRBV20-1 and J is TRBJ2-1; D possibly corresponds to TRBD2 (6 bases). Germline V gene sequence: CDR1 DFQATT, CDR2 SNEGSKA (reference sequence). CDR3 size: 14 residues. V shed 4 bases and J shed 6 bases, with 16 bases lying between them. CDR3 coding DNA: TGCAGTGCTATGTCGGAGGGTGTTATCAATGAGCAGTTCTTC. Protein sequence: CSAMSEGVINEQFF.

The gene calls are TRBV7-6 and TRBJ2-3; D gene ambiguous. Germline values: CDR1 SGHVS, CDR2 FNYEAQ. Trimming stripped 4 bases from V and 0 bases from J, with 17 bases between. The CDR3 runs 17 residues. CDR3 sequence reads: CASSSKTWKTSTDTQYF. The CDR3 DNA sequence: TGTGCCAGCAGCTCCAAAACTTGGAAAACTAGCACAGATACGCAGTATTTT.

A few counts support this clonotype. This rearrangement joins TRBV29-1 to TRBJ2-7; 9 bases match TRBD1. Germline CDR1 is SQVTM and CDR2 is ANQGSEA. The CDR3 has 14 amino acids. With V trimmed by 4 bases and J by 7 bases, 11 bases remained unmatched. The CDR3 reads CSVVRTGAGNEQYF. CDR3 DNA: TGCAGCGTTGTTAGGACAGGGGCTGGGAATGAGCAGTACTTC.

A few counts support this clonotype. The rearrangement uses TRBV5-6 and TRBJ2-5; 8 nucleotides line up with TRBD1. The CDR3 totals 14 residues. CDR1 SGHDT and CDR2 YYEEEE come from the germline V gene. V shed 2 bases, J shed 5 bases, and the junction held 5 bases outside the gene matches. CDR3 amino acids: CASSFQGAGETQYF. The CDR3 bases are TGTGCCAGCAGCTTCCAGGGGGCAGGGGAGACCCAGTACTTC.

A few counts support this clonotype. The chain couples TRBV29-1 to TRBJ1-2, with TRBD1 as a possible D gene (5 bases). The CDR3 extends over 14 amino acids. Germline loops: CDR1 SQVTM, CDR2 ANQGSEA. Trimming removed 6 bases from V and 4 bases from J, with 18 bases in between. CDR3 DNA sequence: TGCAGCGTCCAAGGGACCGCCGACAGCTATGGCTACACCTTC. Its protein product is CSVQGTADSYGYTF.

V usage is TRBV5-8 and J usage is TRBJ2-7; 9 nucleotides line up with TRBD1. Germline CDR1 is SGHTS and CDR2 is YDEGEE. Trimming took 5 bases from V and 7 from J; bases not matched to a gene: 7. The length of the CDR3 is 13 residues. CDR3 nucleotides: TGTGCCAGCAGGCGGACAGGGGCGCGGGAGCAGTACTTC. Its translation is CASRRTGAREQYF.

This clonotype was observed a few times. CDR3 amino acids: CASSSTRVVQETQYF. In DNA, the CDR3 is TGTGCCAGCAGTTCCACCCGGGTAGTCCAAGAGACCCAGTACTTC. The V call is TRBV12-3 or TRBV12-4, the J call TRBJ2-5, with D uncertain. The CDR3 length is 15 residues. V lost 4 bases to trimming and J lost 1 base, with 13 bases between them.

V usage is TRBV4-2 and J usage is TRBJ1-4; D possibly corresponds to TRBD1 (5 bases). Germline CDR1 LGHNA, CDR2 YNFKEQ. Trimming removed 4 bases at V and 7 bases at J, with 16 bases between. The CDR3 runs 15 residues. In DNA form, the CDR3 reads TGTGCCAGCAGCCGCTCACAGGAAGTCGTTGAAAAACTGTTTTTT. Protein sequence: CASSRSQEVVEKLFF.

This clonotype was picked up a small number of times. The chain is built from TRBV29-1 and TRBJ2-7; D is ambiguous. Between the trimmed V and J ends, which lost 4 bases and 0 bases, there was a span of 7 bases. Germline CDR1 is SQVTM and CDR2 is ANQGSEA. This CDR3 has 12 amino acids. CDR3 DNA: TGCAGCGTTGTCCTCAGCTCCTACGAGCAGTACTTC. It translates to CSVVLSSYEQYF.

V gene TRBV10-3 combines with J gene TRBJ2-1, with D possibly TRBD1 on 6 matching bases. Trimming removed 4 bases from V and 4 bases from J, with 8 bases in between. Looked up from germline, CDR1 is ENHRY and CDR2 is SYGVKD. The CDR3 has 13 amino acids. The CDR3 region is CAISGDNYNEQFF. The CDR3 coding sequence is TGTGCCATCAGTGGGGACAATTACAATGAGCAGTTCTTC.

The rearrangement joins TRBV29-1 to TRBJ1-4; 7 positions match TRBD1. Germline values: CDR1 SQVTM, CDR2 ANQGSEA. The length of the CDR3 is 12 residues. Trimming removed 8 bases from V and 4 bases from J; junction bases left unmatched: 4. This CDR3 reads CSSRDSNEKLFF. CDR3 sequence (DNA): TGCAGCAGCCGGGACAGTAATGAAAAACTGTTTTTT.

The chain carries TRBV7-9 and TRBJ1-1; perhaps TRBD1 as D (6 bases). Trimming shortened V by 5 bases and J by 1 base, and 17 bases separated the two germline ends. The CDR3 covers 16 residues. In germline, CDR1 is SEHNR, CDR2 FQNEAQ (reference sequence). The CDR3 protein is CASSPKRTVRNTEAFF. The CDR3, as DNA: TGTGCCAGCAGCCCAAAAAGGACAGTACGGAACACTGAAGCTTTCTTT. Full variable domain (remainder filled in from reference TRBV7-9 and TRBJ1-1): DTGVSQNPRHKITKRGQNVTFRCDPISEHNRLYWYRQTLGQGPEFLTYFQNEAQLEKSRLLSDRFSAERPKGSFSTLEIQRTEQGDSAMYLCASSPKRTVRNTEAFFGQGTRLTVV.

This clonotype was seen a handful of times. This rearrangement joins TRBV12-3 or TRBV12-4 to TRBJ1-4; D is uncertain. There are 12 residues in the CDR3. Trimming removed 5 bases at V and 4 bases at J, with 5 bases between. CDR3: CASSAHNEKLFF. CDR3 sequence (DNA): TGTGCCAGCAGTGCGCATAATGAAAAACTGTTTTTT.

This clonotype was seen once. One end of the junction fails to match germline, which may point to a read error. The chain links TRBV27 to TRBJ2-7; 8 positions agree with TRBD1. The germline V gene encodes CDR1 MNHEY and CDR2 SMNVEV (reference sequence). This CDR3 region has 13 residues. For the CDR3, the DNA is TGTGCCTGCAGTTCCATGACAGGGGCCGAGCAGTACTTC. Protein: CACSSMTGAEQYF.

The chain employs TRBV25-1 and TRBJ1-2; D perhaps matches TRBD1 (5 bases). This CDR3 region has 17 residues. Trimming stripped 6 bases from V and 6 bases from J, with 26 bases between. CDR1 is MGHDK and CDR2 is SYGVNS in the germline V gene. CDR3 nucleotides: TGTGCCAGCAGCGAAGGAGGTTCCCCGCAGGGAGTTAATGGCTACACCTTC. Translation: CASSEGGSPQGVNGYTF.

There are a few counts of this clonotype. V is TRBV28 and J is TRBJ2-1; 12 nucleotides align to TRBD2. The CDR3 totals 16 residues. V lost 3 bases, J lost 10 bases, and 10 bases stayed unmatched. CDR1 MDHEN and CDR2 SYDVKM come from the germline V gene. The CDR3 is CASSFPLAGGPPEQFF. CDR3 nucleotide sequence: TGTGCCAGCAGTTTCCCTCTAGCGGGAGGGCCGCCCGAGCAGTTCTTC.

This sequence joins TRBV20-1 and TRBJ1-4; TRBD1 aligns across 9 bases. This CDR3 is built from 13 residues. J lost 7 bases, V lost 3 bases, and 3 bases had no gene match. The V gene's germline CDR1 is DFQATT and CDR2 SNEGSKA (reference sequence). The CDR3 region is CSARGQGGEKLFF. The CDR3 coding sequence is TGCAGTGCTAGGGGACAGGGAGGTGAAAAACTGTTTTTT.

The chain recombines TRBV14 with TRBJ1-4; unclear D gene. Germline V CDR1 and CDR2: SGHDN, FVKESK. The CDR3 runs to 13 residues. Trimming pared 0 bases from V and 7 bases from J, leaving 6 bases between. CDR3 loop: CASSQDPSEKLFF. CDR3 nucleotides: TGTGCCAGCAGCCAAGATCCATCTGAAAAACTGTTTTTT.